This passage covers 5 T cell receptor beta chains from one sample sequenced in a study of shared clonotypes between healthy human individuals. Sequencing used immunoSEQ multiplex PCR; TCRdb keeps in-frame clones, though not all of them. The sample consists of 2 million to 2.5 million clones, approximately 90% of them appearing once. The source material was naive CD4+ T cells from PBMCs. As for subset: CD45RA+ positively selected. The origin of the receptors is a man younger than 35 in good health. Some clones in this sample may be carry-over from other donors' samples.

This chain links TRBV4-3 with TRBJ2-5, with 7 bases that match TRBD2. Germline loops: CDR1 LGHNA, CDR2 YSLEER. V lost 4 bases to trimming and J lost 5 bases; unmatched junction nucleotides: 16. CDR3 size: 17 residues. Written as DNA, the CDR3 is TGCGCCAGCAGCCTATACGTAGGGGCGGGAGCAGCGGAGACCCAGTACTTC. Residues: CASSLYVGAGAAETQYF.

The rearrangement uses TRBV7-2 and TRBJ2-1, with 8 bases matching TRBD1. J was trimmed by 4 bases and V by 3 bases; bases with no gene match: 5. CDR1 and CDR2 (germline): SGHTA, FQGNSA. The length of the CDR3 is 15 residues. CDR3 in DNA: TGTGCCAGCAGCTTTAGGCAGGGGGCATACAATGAGCAGTTCTTC. Its translation: CASSFRQGAYNEQFF. Complete variable domain (other parts from reference TRBV7-2 and TRBJ2-1): GAGVSQSPSNKVTEKGKDVELRCDPISGHTALYWYRQSLGQGLEFLIYFQGNSAPDKSGLPSDRFSAERTGGSVSTLTIQRTQQEDSAVYLCASSFRQGAYNEQFFGPGTRLTVL.

The chain links TRBV30 to TRBJ2-1, with D perhaps being TRBD1 or TRBD2 (6 bases each). This CDR3 comprises 14 residues. Trimming removed 3 bases from V and 15 bases from J, with 24 bases in between. Per the germline V gene, CDR1 is GTSNPN and CDR2 is SVGIG (reference sequence). The CDR3 nucleotides read TGTGCCTGGAGCCGGGGGCAGGGCGCCCTTTATATGTTCTTC. It codes for CAWSRGQGALYMFF. Together with reference TRBV30 and TRBJ2-1, the CDR3 gives the full variable domain: SQTIHQWPATLVQPVGSPLSLECTVEGTSNPNLYWYRQAAGRGLQLLFYSVGIGQISSEVPQNLSASRPQDRQFILSSKKLLLSDSGFYLCAWSRGQGALYMFFGPGTRLTVL.

The V call is TRBV15, the J call TRBJ1-2, with a possible D match to TRBD1 (5 bases). This CDR3 has 15 amino acids. Between the trimmed V and J ends, which lost 3 bases and 6 bases, there was a span of 17 bases. From germline, CDR1 is LNHNV and CDR2 YYDKDF (reference sequence). The CDR3 DNA follows: TGTGCCACCAGCAGGGCGAACTCAGGGACGGATGGCTACACCTTC. Translation: CATSRANSGTDGYTF.

The chain carries TRBV5-1 and TRBJ2-2; D ambiguous. This CDR3 has 15 amino acids. The germline V gene has CDR1 SGHRS and CDR2 YFSETQ. V was clipped by 3 bases and J by 0 bases, with 9 bases between them. Written as DNA, the CDR3 is TGCGCCAGCAGCTCGATAACCGCGAACACCGGGGAGCTGTTTTTT. Protein product: CASSSITANTGELFF.